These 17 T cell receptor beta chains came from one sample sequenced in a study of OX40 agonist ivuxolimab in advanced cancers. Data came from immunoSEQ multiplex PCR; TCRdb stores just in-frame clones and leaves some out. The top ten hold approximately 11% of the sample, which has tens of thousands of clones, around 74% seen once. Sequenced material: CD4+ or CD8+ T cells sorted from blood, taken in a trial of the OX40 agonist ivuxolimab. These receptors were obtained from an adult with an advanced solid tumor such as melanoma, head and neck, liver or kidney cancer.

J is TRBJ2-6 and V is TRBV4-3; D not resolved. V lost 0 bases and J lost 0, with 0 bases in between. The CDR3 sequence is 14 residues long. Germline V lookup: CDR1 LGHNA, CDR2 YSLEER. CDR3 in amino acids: CASSQDSGANVLTF. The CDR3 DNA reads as TGCGCCAGCAGCCAAGACTCTGGGGCCAACGTCCTGACTTTC.

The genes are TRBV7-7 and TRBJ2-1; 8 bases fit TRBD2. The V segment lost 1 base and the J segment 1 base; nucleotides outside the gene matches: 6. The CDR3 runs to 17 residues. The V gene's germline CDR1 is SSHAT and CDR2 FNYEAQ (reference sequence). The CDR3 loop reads CASSLGVREASYNEQFF. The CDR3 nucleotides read TGTGCCAGCAGCTTAGGTGTGCGGGAGGCGTCCTACAATGAGCAGTTCTTC.

CDR3 nucleotides: TGTGCCAGCAGCTTAGGGACTAGCGGGAGTTACAATGAGCAGTTCTTC. Translated, it gives CASSLGTSGSYNEQFF. The V and J genes are TRBV5-5 and TRBJ2-1; TRBD2 aligns across 14 bases. The CDR3 is 16 residues long. Losses at the gene ends were 2 bases for V and 4 bases for J; bases not matched to a gene: 2. Germline V gene data show CDR1 as SGHKS and CDR2 as YYEKEE (reference sequence).

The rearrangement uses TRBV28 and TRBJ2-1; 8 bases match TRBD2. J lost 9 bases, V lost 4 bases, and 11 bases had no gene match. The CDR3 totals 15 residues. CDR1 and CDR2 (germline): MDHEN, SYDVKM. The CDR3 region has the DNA TGTGCCAGCAGTTACCTAGCGGGCAGTGACATTGAGCAGTTCTTC. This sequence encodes CASSYLAGSDIEQFF.

In DNA form, the CDR3 reads TGCGCCAGCAGCCAAGTCGGCTCCCGGAGGCAGTACTTC. Encoded protein: CASSQVGSRRQYF. The chain joins TRBV4-3 to TRBJ2-7; D is uncertain. Germline loops: CDR1 LGHNA, CDR2 YSLEER. V dropped 1 base and J dropped 9 bases, with 13 bases sitting between them. There are 13 residues in the CDR3.

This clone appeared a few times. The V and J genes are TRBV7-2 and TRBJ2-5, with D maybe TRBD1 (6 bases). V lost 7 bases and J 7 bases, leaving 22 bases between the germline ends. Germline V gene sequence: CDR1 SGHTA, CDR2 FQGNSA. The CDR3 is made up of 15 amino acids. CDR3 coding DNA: TGTGCCAGCACAAGACAGGCATCTCTTACGGGGACCCAGTACTTC. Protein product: CASTRQASLTGTQYF.

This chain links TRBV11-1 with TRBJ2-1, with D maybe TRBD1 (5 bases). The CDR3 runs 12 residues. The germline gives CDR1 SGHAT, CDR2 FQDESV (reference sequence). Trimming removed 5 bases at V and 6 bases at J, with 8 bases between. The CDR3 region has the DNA TGTGCCAGCAGCGGACAAAGCAATGAGCAGTTCTTC. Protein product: CASSGQSNEQFF.

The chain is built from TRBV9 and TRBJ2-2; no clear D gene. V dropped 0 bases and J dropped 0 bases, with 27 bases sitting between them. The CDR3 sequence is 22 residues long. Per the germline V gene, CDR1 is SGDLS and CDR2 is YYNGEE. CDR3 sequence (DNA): TGTGCCAGCAGCGTAGGGTATCCCACCGGGCTCGTCGGTGTTGCGAACACCGGGGAGCTGTTTTTT. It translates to CASSVGYPTGLVGVANTGELFF.

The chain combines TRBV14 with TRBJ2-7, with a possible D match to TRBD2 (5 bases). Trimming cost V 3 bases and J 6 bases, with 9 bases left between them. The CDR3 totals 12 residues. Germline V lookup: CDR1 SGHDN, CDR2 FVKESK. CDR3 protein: CASSQGSGEQYF. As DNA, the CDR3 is TGTGCCAGCAGCCAGGGGAGCGGCGAGCAGTACTTC.

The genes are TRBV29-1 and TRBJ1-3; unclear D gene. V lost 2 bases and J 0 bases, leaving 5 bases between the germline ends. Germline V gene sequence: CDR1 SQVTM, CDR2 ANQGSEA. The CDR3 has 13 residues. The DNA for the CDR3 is TGCAGCGTTGAATTGGGCTCTGGAAACACCATATATTTT. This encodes CSVELGSGNTIYF. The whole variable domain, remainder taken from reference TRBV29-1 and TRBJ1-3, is SAVISQKPSRDICQRGTSLTIQCQVDSQVTMMFWYRQQPGQSLTLIATANQGSEATYESGFVIDKFPISRPNLTFSTLTVSNMSPEDSSIYLCSVELGSGNTIYFGEGSWLTVV.

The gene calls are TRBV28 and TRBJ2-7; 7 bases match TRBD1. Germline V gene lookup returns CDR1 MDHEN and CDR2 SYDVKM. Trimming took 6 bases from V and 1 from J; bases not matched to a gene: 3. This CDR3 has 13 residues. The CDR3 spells CASRRDSSYEQYF. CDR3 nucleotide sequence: TGTGCCAGCAGACGGGACAGTTCCTACGAGCAGTACTTC.

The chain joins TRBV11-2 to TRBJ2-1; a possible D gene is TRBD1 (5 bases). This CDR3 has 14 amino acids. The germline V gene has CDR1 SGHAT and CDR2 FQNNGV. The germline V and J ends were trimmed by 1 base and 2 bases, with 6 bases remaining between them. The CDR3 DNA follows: TGTGCCAGCAGCTTAGGGGGCCCCTACAATGAGCAGTTCTTC. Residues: CASSLGGPYNEQFF.

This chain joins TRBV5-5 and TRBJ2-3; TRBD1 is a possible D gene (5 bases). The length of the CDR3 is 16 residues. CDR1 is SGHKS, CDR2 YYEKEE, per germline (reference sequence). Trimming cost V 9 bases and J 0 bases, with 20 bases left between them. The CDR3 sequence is CATGGAGISSTDTQYF. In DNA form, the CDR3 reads TGTGCCACCGGTGGGGCAGGAATCTCTAGCACAGATACGCAGTATTTT.

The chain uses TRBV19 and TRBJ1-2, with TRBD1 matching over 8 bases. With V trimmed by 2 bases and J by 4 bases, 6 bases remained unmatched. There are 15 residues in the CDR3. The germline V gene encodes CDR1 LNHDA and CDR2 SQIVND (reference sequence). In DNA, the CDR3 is TGTGCCAGTAGTATACAGGGGGCCATGGGCTATGGCTACACCTTC. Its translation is CASSIQGAMGYGYTF.

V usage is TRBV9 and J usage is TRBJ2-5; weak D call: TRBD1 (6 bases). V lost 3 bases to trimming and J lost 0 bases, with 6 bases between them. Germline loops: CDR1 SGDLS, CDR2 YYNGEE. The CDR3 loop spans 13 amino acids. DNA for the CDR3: TGTGCCAGCAGCGAGGGGGACCAAGAGACCCAGTACTTC. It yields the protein CASSEGDQETQYF.

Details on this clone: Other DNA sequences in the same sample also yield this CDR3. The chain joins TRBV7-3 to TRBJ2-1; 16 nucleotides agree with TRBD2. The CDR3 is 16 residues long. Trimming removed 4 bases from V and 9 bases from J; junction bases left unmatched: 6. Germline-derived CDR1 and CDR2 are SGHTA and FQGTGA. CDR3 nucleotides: TGTGCCAGCAGCTCGGGACTAGCGGGAGGGTGGGGTGAGCAGTTCTTC. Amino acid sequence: CASSSGLAGGWGEQFF. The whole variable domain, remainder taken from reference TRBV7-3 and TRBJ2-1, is GAGVSQTPSNKVTEKGKYVELRCDPISGHTALYWYRQSLGQGPEFLIYFQGTGAADDSGLPNDRFFAVRPEGSVSTLKIQRTERGDSAVYLCASSSGLAGGWGEQFFGPGTRLTVL.

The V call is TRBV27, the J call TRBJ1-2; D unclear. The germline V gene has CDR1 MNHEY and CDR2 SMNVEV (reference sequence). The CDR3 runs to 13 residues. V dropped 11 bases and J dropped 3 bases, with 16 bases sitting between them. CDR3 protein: CASRVSFDYGYTF. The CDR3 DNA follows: TGTGCCTCCCGCGTCAGTTTCGACTATGGCTACACCTTC.